The text below deals with one T cell receptor (beta chain). Its antigen is as yet unknown. This record belongs to a study of cytomegalovirus exposure and HLA in healthy donors. Study context: A preliminary data release comprised tens of millions of unique TCRs obtained from HLA-typed donors. Study outcomes and limitations: It was in a later analysis that TCR association rates were seen to vary by HLA locus, highest for DRB1 and lowest for HLA-C. A few of the chains that were CMV-associated were confirmed in vitro to be specific for CMV antigens.

Germline V gives CDR1 MNHEY, CDR2 SMNVEV (reference sequence). There are 14 residues in the CDR3. V lost 6 bases and J 11 bases, leaving 19 bases between the germline ends. Primers included in the PCR were 60 Vbeta and 13 Jbeta primers. Libraries were prepared by immunoSEQ multiplex PCR; TCRdb keeps only in-frame clonotypes and omits some of them. The sample includes some 110,000 clones. The chain has TRBV27 and TRBJ1-4; D ambiguous. This TCR was recovered from a man in his thirties or forties in good health and CMV-seronegative. Specimen: PBMCs. In nucleotides, the CDR3 is TGTGCCAGCAGGGAGGAAGACCGCCCTTCGAAACTGTTTTTT. Translating it yields CASREEDRPSKLFF.